This T cell receptor (beta chain) was obtained from a study of T cells after yellow fever vaccination. Study information: Preparation used SMART-Seq v4 Ultra Low Input for the low-cell-number fractions.

Universal primer sites and UMIs were introduced during 5'RACE template-switching synthesis of TCR cDNA. TCRdb reprocessed the 5' RACE reads with MiXCR, giving one entry per CDR3 protein. The sample yields hundreds of thousands of distinct CDR3 sequences, about 19% seen once. Sequences were derived from PBMCs, sampled 15 days after the yellow fever booster vaccination. The TCR comes from a man aged 25 to 45 who received the YFV17D yellow fever vaccine.

Here the CDR3 DNA reads TGCAGTGCCCTAAGGTTAAGCACCTTC. Translation gives CSALRLSTF. The chain has TRBV20-1 and TRBJ1-2, with unresolved D. CDR1 is DFQATT, CDR2 SNEGSKA, per germline (reference sequence). The V end was cut by 6 bases, the J end by 13 bases, with 12 bases between. This CDR3 is 9 amino acids long.